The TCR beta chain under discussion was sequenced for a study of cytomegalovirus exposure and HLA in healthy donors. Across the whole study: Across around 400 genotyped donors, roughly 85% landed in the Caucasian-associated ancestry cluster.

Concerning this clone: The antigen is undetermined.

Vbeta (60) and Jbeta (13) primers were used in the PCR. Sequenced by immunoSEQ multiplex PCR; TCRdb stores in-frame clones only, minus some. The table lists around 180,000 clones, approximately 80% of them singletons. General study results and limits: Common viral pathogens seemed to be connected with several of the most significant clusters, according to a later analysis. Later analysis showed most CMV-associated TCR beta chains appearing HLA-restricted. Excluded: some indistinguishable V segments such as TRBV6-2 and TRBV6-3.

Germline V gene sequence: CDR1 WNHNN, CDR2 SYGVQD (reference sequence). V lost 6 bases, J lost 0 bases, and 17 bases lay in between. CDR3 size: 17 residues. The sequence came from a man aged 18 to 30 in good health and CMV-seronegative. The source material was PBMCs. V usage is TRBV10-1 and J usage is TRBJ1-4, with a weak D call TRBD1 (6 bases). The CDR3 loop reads CASRHGTSGATNEKLFF. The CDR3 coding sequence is TGCGCCAGCAGACACGGCACCTCAGGGGCAACTAATGAAAAACTGTTTTTT.